What follows are 19 T cell receptor beta chains derived from one specimen sequenced in a study of shared clonotypes between healthy human individuals. This table comes from immunoSEQ multiplex PCR, and its TCRdb copy is limited to in-frame clones, with some not included. The profile shows approximately 2.5 million clones, approximately 92% of them singletons. The sample was naive CD4+ T cells sorted from blood. Described subset: CD45RA+ positively selected. Every receptor here comes from a man younger than 35 in good health.

This chain links TRBV5-6 with TRBJ2-5; D gene ambiguous. The CDR3 is made up of 15 amino acids. CDR1 and CDR2 (germline): SGHDT, YYEEEE. V lost 3 bases and J lost 7, with 19 bases in between. CDR3 loop: CASSSTDSPYRTQYF. CDR3 DNA sequence: TGTGCCAGCAGCTCAACGGATAGCCCGTATCGGACCCAGTACTTC.

The rearrangement links TRBV6-4 to TRBJ1-6; D ambiguous. Germline assignment: CDR1 MRHNA and CDR2 SNTAGT. Deletions cut 3 bases from V and 5 bases from J, with 2 bases between. The CDR3 is made up of 12 amino acids. The CDR3 coding sequence is TGTGCCAGCAGTGATAATAATTCACCCCTCCACTTT. Encoded protein: CASSDNNSPLHF.

On this clone itself: The same CDR3 can be traced to other DNA sequences in this sample. The chain is built from TRBV5-1 and TRBJ2-3, with TRBD2 matching 10 bases. V lost 4 bases and J lost 4; bases outside the gene matches: 6. CDR3 length: 15 residues. From germline, CDR1 is SGHRS and CDR2 YFSETQ. CDR3 loop: CASSISGGAADTQYF. The CDR3 nucleotides read TGCGCCAGCAGCATCAGCGGGGGGGCAGCAGATACGCAGTATTTT. The full variable domain, rest sourced from reference TRBV5-1 and TRBJ2-3, is KAGVTQTPRYLIKTRGQQVTLSCSPISGHRSVSWYQQTPGQGLQFLFEYFSETQRNKGNFPGRFSGRQFSNSRSEMNVSTLELGDSALYLCASSISGGAADTQYFGPGTRLTVL.

The V and J genes are TRBV18 and TRBJ2-7; TRBD1 or TRBD2 may be the D gene (5 bases each). This CDR3 contains 13 residues. V lost 5 bases to trimming and J lost 6 bases, with 14 bases between them. CDR1 is KGHSH, CDR2 LQKENI, per germline. CDR3 amino acids: CASSGGQSSEQYF. The CDR3 DNA reads TGTGCCAGCTCAGGGGGTCAGAGCTCCGAGCAGTACTTC.

The V gene is TRBV29-1, the J gene TRBJ2-5; 10 bases are a match to TRBD2. Germline loops: CDR1 SQVTM, CDR2 ANQGSEA. This CDR3 spans 16 amino acids. The V segment lost 7 bases and the J segment 4 bases; nucleotides outside the gene matches: 15. The CDR3 here is CSGTGLAAFSRETQYF. CDR3 coding DNA: TGCAGCGGCACCGGACTAGCGGCATTTTCCCGAGAGACCCAGTACTTC.

The genes are TRBV6-6 and TRBJ1-4; D remains ambiguous. Per germline, CDR1 MNHNY and CDR2 SVGAGI (reference sequence). The ends were cut back, 10 bases at V and 6 bases at J, with 15 bases in the middle. The CDR3 is made up of 13 amino acids. The CDR3 sequence is CAIHARSDEKLFF. The CDR3 DNA sequence: TGTGCCATCCACGCCAGGAGTGATGAAAAACTGTTTTTT.

V usage is TRBV28 and J usage is TRBJ1-1; D might be TRBD1 (6 bases). The V and J ends lost 5 bases and 1 base respectively, with 14 bases between them. Per germline, CDR1 MDHEN and CDR2 SYDVKM. The CDR3 consists of 15 residues. DNA for the CDR3: TGTGCCAGCAGTACTGGGGGACACAAGAACACTGAAGCTTTCTTT. Translation: CASSTGGHKNTEAFF.

The count of this clone is one. The CDR3 coding sequence is TGTGCCAGCAGCCGTCGACAGCAAGAGACCCAGTACTTC. This codes for CASSRRQQETQYF. The chain carries TRBV14 and TRBJ2-5, with a weak D call TRBD1 (5 bases). Trimming removed 4 bases from V and 2 bases from J, with 8 bases in between. There are 13 residues in the CDR3. In germline, CDR1 is SGHDN, CDR2 FVKESK.

J is TRBJ2-5 and V is TRBV6-1; D remains ambiguous. The germline CDR1 and CDR2 sequences are MNHNS and SASEGT. This CDR3 contains 14 residues. The V end lost 3 bases, the J end lost 1 base, and 9 bases lay between the germline ends. CDR3 DNA: TGTGCCAGCAGTGACGTCTGGCGCCAAGAGACCCAGTACTTC. Translating gives CASSDVWRQETQYF.

The chain joins TRBV30 to TRBJ1-6; no firm D call. The germline V and J ends were trimmed by 3 bases and 8 bases, with 8 bases remaining between them. Germline-derived CDR1 and CDR2 are GTSNPN and SVGIG (reference sequence). CDR3 length: 12 residues. The DNA for the CDR3 is TGTGCCTGGAGAACCGAGGATTCACCCCTCCACTTT. It yields the protein CAWRTEDSPLHF.

The J gene is TRBJ2-5, the V gene TRBV18; 10 nucleotides match TRBD1. The germline V gene encodes CDR1 KGHSH and CDR2 LQKENI. This CDR3 has 16 amino acids. V lost 2 bases to trimming and J lost 0 bases; unmatched junction nucleotides: 3. The CDR3 bases are TGTGCCAGCTCACCAGCGGGACAGGGGTACCAAGAGACCCAGTACTTC. It encodes CASSPAGQGYQETQYF.

There are many counts of this clone. This chain links TRBV30 with TRBJ2-1; 8 bases align to TRBD2. V was clipped by 5 bases and J by 1 base; unmatched bases: 4. In germline, CDR1 is GTSNPN, CDR2 SVGIG (reference sequence). CDR3 size: 14 residues. The CDR3 nucleotides are TGTGCCTGGGCGGGCGGGAGGTCCTACAATGAGCAGTTCTTC. The encoded protein is CAWAGGRSYNEQFF.

J is TRBJ2-3 and V is TRBV11-2; D is possibly TRBD1 or TRBD2 (5 bases each). This CDR3 region has 15 residues. With 5 bases removed from V and 4 bases from J, the gap between germline ends came to 16 bases. Germline CDR1 is SGHAT and CDR2 is FQNNGV. DNA of the CDR3: TGTGCCAGCAGCCCCCCCGAGGGGCAGCCAGATACGCAGTATTTT. Amino acids: CASSPPEGQPDTQYF.

This chain connects TRBV7-9 to TRBJ2-3; no clear D gene. There are 12 residues in the CDR3. Germline values: CDR1 SEHNR, CDR2 FQNEAQ (reference sequence). V lost 5 bases to trimming and J lost 6 bases, with 9 bases between them. The CDR3 coding sequence is TGTGCCAGCAGCCGGGTCCGGGATACGCAGTATTTT. It specifies CASSRVRDTQYF. Full variable domain (remainder filled in from reference TRBV7-9 and TRBJ2-3): DTGVSQNPRHKITKRGQNVTFRCDPISEHNRLYWYRQTLGQGPEFLTYFQNEAQLEKSRLLSDRFSAERPKGSFSTLEIQRTEQGDSAMYLCASSRVRDTQYFGPGTRLTVL.

This chain joins TRBV9 and TRBJ2-3, with 8 bases identical to TRBD2. This CDR3 contains 17 residues. Germline CDR1 reads SGDLS; CDR2 reads YYNGEE. Unmatched junction bases numbered 12, after V lost 2 bases and J lost 4 bases. The CDR3 reads CASSVRAGAGVSDTQYF. In DNA, the CDR3 is TGTGCCAGCAGCGTCAGAGCCGGAGCGGGAGTGTCAGATACGCAGTATTTT.

The rearrangement links TRBV30 to TRBJ2-7; 8 nucleotides match TRBD2. Germline V gene lookup returns CDR1 GTSNPN and CDR2 SVGIG (reference sequence). V gave up 0 bases and J gave up 0 bases; unmatched junction bases: 10. The CDR3 runs 17 residues. The CDR3 reads CAWSVGKTSETSYEQYF. DNA of the CDR3: TGTGCCTGGAGTGTAGGCAAGACTAGCGAAACCTCCTACGAGCAGTACTTC.

The V gene is TRBV5-1, the J gene TRBJ2-5; tentative D call: TRBD1 (5 bases). The CDR3 is 13 amino acids. Trimming stripped 0 bases from V and 6 bases from J, with 9 bases between. CDR1 and CDR2 from the germline V gene are SGHRS and YFSETQ. The chain's CDR3 is CASSLGGWKTQYF. DNA of the CDR3: TGCGCCAGCAGCTTGGGGGGCTGGAAGACCCAGTACTTC.

Turning to this clone: The sample holds other DNA sequences that translate to the same CDR3. The V call is TRBV20-1, the J call TRBJ2-7, with D unresolved. Germline assignment: CDR1 DFQATT and CDR2 SNEGSKA (reference sequence). The CDR3 has 11 residues. V was pared by 3 bases and J by 4 bases, with 7 bases between. The DNA of the CDR3 is TGCAGTGCTAGTAATTCGTACGAGCAGTACTTC. It yields the protein CSASNSYEQYF.

The J gene is TRBJ2-3, the V gene TRBV18, with 7 bases matching TRBD1. Germline V gene data show CDR1 as KGHSH and CDR2 as LQKENI. The CDR3 extends over 19 amino acids. V was clipped by 0 bases and J by 0 bases; unmatched bases: 12. The DNA of the CDR3 is TGTGCCAGCTCACCACCCCGACAGGGTCTATGGTCTAGCACAGATACGCAGTATTTT. This sequence encodes CASSPPRQGLWSSTDTQYF.